Each of the 10 T cell receptor beta chains below was sequenced from the same sample in a study of T cells in Graves' hyperthyroidism and ophthalmopathy. TCR beta CDR3 regions were amplified from RNA transcripts. Initially, a first-round RT-PCR of the TCR CDR3 employed the HTBI primer set. From the multiplex PCR reads, TCRdb called clonotypes with MiXCR, one entry per CDR3 protein. Counted here are about 600,000 distinct CDR3 sequences, 14% occurring once; the ten biggest clones make up less than 9%. The sequencing sample was made of blood. Source of these receptors: a woman between 18 and 30 years old with Graves' ophthalmopathy.

As regards this clonotype: A read error may explain this, as a much larger clone is one base away. The V and J genes are TRBV20-1 and TRBJ2-7; unclear D gene. Germline CDR1 DFQATT, CDR2 SNEGSKA (reference sequence). V lost 5 bases and J lost 6, with 8 bases in between. This CDR3 contains 10 residues. The CDR3 coding sequence is TGCAGTGCTTGGCGAAGCGAGCAGTACTTC. Encoded protein: CSAWRSEQYF.

This clonotype was seen a few times. The V call is TRBV6-5, the J call TRBJ2-1; D is possibly TRBD2 (6 bases). The V end lost 0 bases, the J end lost 9 bases, and 9 bases lay between the germline ends. There are 13 residues in the CDR3. Germline-derived CDR1 and CDR2 are MNHEY and SVGAGI. The DNA for the CDR3 is TGTGCCAGCAGTTACTCCTCGGAGGGTGAGCAGTTCTTC. Translating gives CASSYSSEGEQFF.

The rearrangement links TRBV28 to TRBJ2-7; D might be TRBD2 (5 bases). V was cut by 6 bases and J by 7 bases, with 16 bases left in between. The CDR3 contains 13 residues. Germline V lookup: CDR1 MDHEN, CDR2 SYDVKM. The CDR3 DNA reads as TGTGCCAGCAGGGTCCCACCCCGGGGAGAGCAGTACTTC. It codes for CASRVPPRGEQYF. The complete variable domain, with remaining parts taken from reference TRBV28 and TRBJ2-7, reads DVKVTQSSRYLVKRTGEKVFLECVQDMDHENMFWYRQDPGLGLRLIYFSYDVKMKEKGDIPEGYSVSREKKERFSLILESASTNQTSMYLCASRVPPRGEQYFGPGTRLTVT.

This clonotype was detected only a few times. This chain connects TRBV28 to TRBJ2-1; weak D call: TRBD1 (6 bases). This CDR3 has 15 residues. The germline V gene has CDR1 MDHEN and CDR2 SYDVKM. Deletions cut 7 bases from V and 3 bases from J, with 16 bases between. The CDR3 loop reads CASTSFGQSYNEQFF. Here the CDR3 DNA reads TGTGCCAGCACCTCGTTTGGACAGAGCTACAATGAGCAGTTCTTC.

This clonotype was recorded many times. The V call is TRBV30, the J call TRBJ2-1; TRBD2 matches at 7 bases. Germline CDR1 reads GTSNPN; CDR2 reads SVGIG (reference sequence). The CDR3 contains 14 residues. The V and J ends lost 0 bases and 4 bases, in that order; junction bases with no gene match: 3. The CDR3 DNA sequence: TGTGCCTGGAGTGTACTAGCGTCTTACAATGAGCAGTTCTTC. This codes for CAWSVLASYNEQFF.

The chain combines TRBV4-3 with TRBJ2-5, with 8 bases aligning to TRBD2. V trimming: 4 bases; J trimming: 2 bases; junction bases outside the gene matches: 3. This CDR3 spans 14 amino acids. Germline values: CDR1 LGHNA, CDR2 YSLEER. This chain's CDR3 is CASSRGLAQETQYF. DNA of the CDR3: TGCGCCAGCAGCCGCGGACTAGCACAAGAGACCCAGTACTTC.

The chain carries TRBV5-8 and TRBJ2-1; 9 nucleotides agree with TRBD1. CDR3 size: 15 residues. Trimming at V came to 5 bases and at J to 9 bases, leaving 12 bases not matched to a gene. From germline, CDR1 is SGHTS and CDR2 YDEGEE. The CDR3 sequence: CASSSGTGRISEQFF. CDR3 in DNA: TGTGCCAGCAGTTCCGGGACAGGGAGAATCAGTGAGCAGTTCTTC.

This clonotype was found many times. The V gene is TRBV13, the J gene TRBJ2-4; D remains unclear. CDR3 length: 15 residues. V was pared by 4 bases and J by 3 bases, with 13 bases between. Germline CDR1 reads PRHDT; CDR2 reads FYEKMQ (reference sequence). In DNA form, the CDR3 reads TGTGCCAGCAGCTCAGCACAGTTAATCAAAAACATTCAGTACTTC. It translates to CASSSAQLIKNIQYF.

The chain combines TRBV6-1 with TRBJ2-5; D is tentatively TRBD1 or TRBD2 (5 bases each). Trimming shortened V by 0 bases and J by 4 bases, and 12 bases separated the two germline ends. The CDR3 totals 15 residues. Germline CDR1 MNHNS, CDR2 SASEGT. This CDR3 reads CASSEARRTLETQYF. For the CDR3, the DNA is TGTGCCAGCAGTGAAGCGAGGAGGACACTAGAGACCCAGTACTTC.

This clonotype was found many times. V is TRBV5-6 and J is TRBJ2-5; 8 nucleotides agree with TRBD2. The CDR3 runs 15 residues. Germline V lookup: CDR1 SGHDT, CDR2 YYEEEE. The V and J ends lost 0 bases and 2 bases, in that order; junction bases with no gene match: 3. This chain's CDR3 is CASSLDAGGQETQYF. CDR3 DNA sequence: TGTGCCAGCAGCTTGGACGCGGGAGGACAAGAGACCCAGTACTTC.